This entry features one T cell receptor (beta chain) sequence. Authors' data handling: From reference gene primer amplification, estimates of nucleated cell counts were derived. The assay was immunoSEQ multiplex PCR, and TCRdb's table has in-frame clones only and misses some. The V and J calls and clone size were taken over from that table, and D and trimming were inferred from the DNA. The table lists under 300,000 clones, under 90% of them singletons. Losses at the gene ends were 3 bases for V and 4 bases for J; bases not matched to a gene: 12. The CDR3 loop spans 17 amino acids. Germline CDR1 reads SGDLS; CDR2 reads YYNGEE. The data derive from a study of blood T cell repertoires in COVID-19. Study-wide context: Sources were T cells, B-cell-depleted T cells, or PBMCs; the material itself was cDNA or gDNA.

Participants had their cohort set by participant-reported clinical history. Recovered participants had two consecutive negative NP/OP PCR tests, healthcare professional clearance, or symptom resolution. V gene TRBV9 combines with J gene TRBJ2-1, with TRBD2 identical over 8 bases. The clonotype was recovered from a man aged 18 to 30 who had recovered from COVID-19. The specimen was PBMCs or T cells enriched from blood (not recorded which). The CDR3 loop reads CASSDSLTSGVYNEQFF. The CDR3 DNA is TGTGCCAGCAGCGACAGTTTAACTAGCGGCGTATACAATGAGCAGTTCTTC.